This TCR beta chain was documented in a study of blood T cell repertoires in COVID-19. As for the study in general: Acute-phase and convalescent COVID-19 samples originated in the United States, Italy and Spain. T cells, B-cell-depleted T cells, or PBMCs supplied cDNA or gDNA.

Original methodology: The authors estimated nucleated cell counts from reference gene primer amplification. TCRdb's table, derived via immunoSEQ multiplex PCR, lists solely in-frame clones and lacks some. V and J calls and clone size follow that table, whereas D and trimming were derived from the DNA. The sample shows about 46,000 clones, less than 85% of them seen only once. Per the germline V gene, CDR1 is SGDLS and CDR2 is YYNGEE. CDR3 length equals 16 residues. Trimming removed 9 bases from V and 2 bases from J, with 21 bases in between. Sequenced sample: peripheral blood. The source of this sequence is a man aged 60 to 69 with acute or convalescent COVID-19. The chain is built from TRBV9 and TRBJ2-1; D possibly corresponds to TRBD1 (6 bases). CDR3 in DNA: TGTGCCACCGCCCCAGGGGACGCCAGAACCTACAATGAGCAGTTCTTC. This sequence encodes CATAPGDARTYNEQFF.